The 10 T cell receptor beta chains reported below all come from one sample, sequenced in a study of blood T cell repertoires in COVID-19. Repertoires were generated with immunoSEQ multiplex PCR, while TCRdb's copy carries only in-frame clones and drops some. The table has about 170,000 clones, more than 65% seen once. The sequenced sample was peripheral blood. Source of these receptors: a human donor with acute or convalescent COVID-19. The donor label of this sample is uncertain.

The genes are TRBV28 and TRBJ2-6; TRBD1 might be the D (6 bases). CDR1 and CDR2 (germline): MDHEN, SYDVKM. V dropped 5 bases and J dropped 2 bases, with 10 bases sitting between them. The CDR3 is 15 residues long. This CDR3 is CASSPPGAGANVLTF. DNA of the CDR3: TGTGCCAGCAGTCCCCCAGGGGCTGGGGCCAACGTCCTGACTTTC.

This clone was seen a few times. Here the CDR3 reads CASSLAQGTTGAEAFF. The CDR3 coding sequence is TGTGCCAGCAGCTTAGCACAGGGGACGACAGGGGCTGAAGCTTTCTTT. The chain joins TRBV7-9 to TRBJ1-1; 8 bases match TRBD1. Germline CDR1 reads SEHNR; CDR2 reads FQNEAQ (reference sequence). This CDR3 has 16 residues. V lost 0 bases to trimming and J lost 6 bases; unmatched junction nucleotides: 9.

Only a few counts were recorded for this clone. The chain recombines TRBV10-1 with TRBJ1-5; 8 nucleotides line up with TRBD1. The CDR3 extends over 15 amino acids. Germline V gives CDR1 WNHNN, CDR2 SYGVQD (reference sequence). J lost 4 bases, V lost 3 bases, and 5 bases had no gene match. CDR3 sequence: CASSDGTGGNQPQHF. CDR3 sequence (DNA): TGCGCCAGCAGTGATGGGACAGGAGGAAATCAGCCCCAGCATTTT.

The CDR3 protein is CASSPASENEQFF. The DNA for the CDR3 is TGTGCCAGCTCACCGGCTAGCGAAAATGAGCAGTTCTTC. The rearrangement uses TRBV18 and TRBJ2-1; possible D gene TRBD2, 6 bases. This CDR3 spans 13 amino acids. The germline gives CDR1 KGHSH, CDR2 LQKENI. Trimming stripped 3 bases from V and 7 bases from J, with 10 bases between.

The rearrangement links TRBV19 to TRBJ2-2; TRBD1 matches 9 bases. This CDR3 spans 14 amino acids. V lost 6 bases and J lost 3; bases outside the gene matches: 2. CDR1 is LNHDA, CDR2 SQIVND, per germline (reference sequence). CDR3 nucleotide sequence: TGTGCCAGTAGGGACAGGGGCTACACCGGGGAGCTGTTTTTT. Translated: CASRDRGYTGELFF.

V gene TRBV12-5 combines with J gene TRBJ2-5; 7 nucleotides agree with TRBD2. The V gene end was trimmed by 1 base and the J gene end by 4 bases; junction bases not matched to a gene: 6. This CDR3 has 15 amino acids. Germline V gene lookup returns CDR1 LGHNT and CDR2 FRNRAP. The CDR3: CASGLGGLGGETQYF. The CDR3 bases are TGTGCTAGTGGTTTGGGCGGACTAGGAGGAGAGACCCAGTACTTC.

CDR3 amino acids: CASNSGTATYEQYF. DNA of the CDR3: TGTGCCAGCAACTCCGGGACAGCGACCTACGAGCAGTACTTC. The chain uses TRBV28 and TRBJ2-7; 7 bases fit TRBD1. CDR1 MDHEN and CDR2 SYDVKM come from the germline V gene. This CDR3 spans 14 amino acids. Trimming removed 7 bases from V and 2 bases from J; junction bases left unmatched: 8. Using reference TRBV28 and TRBJ2-7 for the parts outside the CDR3, the full variable domain is DVKVTQSSRYLVKRTGEKVFLECVQDMDHENMFWYRQDPGLGLRLIYFSYDVKMKEKGDIPEGYSVSREKKERFSLILESASTNQTSMYLCASNSGTATYEQYFGPGTRLTVT.

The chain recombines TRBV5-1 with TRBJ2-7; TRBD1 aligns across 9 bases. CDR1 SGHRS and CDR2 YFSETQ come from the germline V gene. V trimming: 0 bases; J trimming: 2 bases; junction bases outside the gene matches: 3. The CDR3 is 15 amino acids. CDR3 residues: CASSLEGTGPYEQYF. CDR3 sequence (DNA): TGCGCCAGCAGCTTGGAGGGGACAGGGCCCTACGAGCAGTACTTC.

The CDR3 DNA follows: TGTGCCAGCAGCCGGGGAGGAGGTGGGGAGACCCAGTACTTC. This gives the protein CASSRGGGGETQYF. V gene TRBV6-5 combines with J gene TRBJ2-5; D may be TRBD2 (6 bases). V was pared by 6 bases and J by 5 bases, with 16 bases between. The germline gives CDR1 MNHEY, CDR2 SVGAGI. CDR3 length equals 14 residues.

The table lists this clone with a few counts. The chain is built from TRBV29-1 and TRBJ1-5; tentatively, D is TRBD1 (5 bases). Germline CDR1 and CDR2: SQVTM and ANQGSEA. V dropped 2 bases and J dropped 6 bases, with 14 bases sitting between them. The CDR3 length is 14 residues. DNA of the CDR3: TGCAGCGTTGAAATCCCAGGGTCGGGTCAGCCCCAGCATTTT. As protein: CSVEIPGSGQPQHF.